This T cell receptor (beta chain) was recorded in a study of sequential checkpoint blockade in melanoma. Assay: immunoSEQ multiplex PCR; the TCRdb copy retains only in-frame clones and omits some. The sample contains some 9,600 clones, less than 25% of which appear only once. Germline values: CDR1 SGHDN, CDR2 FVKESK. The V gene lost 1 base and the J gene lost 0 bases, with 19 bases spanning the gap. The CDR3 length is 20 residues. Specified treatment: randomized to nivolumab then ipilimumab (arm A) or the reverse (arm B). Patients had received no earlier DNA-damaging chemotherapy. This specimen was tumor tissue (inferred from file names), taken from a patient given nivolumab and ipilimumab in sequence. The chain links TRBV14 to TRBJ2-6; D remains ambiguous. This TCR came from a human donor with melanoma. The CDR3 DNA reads TGTGCCAGCAGCCAAGGGAACGCAGCCCCTTGGATCTCTGGGGCCAACGTCCTGACTTTC. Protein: CASSQGNAAPWISGANVLTF.